Reported below is one T cell receptor beta chain. This specimen comes from a study of breast tumors, draining lymph nodes, adjacent tissues. Samples came from axillary lymph nodes draining the breast cancer. V lost 6 bases, J lost 6 bases, and 14 bases lay in between. The length of the CDR3 is 14 residues. CDR1 is SGHVS, CDR2 FQNEAQ, per germline. TCRdb ran MiXCR on the multiplex PCR reads and lists one entry per CDR3 protein. This sample yields around 300,000 distinct CDR3 sequences, of which around 30% are seen a single time; more than 0.85% belongs to the top ten. The J gene is TRBJ2-2, the V gene TRBV7-8, with D tentatively TRBD1 (5 bases). This clonotype was obtained from a female donor with breast cancer. Some clones in this sample may be carry-over from other donors' samples. Material for sequencing was axillary lymph node tissue. Written as DNA, the CDR3 is TGTGCCAGCAGAGCGACAGAAGGGTCCGGGGAGCTGTTTTTT. Protein: CASRATEGSGELFF.